The rows below give T cell receptor beta chains drawn from one sample of a study of early T cells in non-severe SARS-CoV-2 infection. Each CDR3 protein is one row after TCRdb ran MiXCR on the 5' RACE reads. The sample holds 45,000 or so distinct CDR3 sequences, roughly 7% seen once. Sequenced material: whole blood. These receptors were obtained from an adult who was a healthcare worker with PCR-confirmed SARS-CoV-2 infection or an uninfected control (not recorded which). CDR3s include the opening cysteine and the closing phenylalanine or tryptophan. A D gene is named only where the DNA matches it firmly. The size entry is marked missing in some rows and otherwise reads once, few, many or a size class.

D gene	clone size	V gene	J gene	CDR3 length	CDR3 DNA	CDR3 protein
.	few	TRBV20-1	TRBJ2-5	12	TGCAGTGCTGTGACGGCTGCTTGGACCCAGTACTTC	CSAVTAAWTQYF
.	many	TRBV20-1	TRBJ2-7	15	TGCAGTGCTAGAGATCTGGGGATCGGGGCCTACGAGCAGTACTTC	CSARDLGIGAYEQYF
.	many	TRBV11-2	TRBJ2-3	16	TGTGCCAGCAGCTTAGATCCACAGGGCTTCACAGATACGCAGTATTTT	CASSLDPQGFTDTQYF
.	few	TRBV18	TRBJ2-2	13	TGTGCCAGCGCAGTGGGGAACACCGGGGAGCTGTTTTTT	CASAVGNTGELFF
TRBD1	many	TRBV4-2	TRBJ1-5	17	TGTGCCAGCAGCCAAGTTAAGGGGGCGTCTGGCAATCAGCCCCAGCATTTT	CASSQVKGASGNQPQHF
.	many	TRBV9	TRBJ2-7	12	TGTGCCAGCAGCCTCGAGGGGTACGAGCAGTACTTC	CASSLEGYEQYF
.	few	TRBV7-2	TRBJ2-1	16	TGTGCCAGCAGCACCCCCAGGGGCCCGACCTACAATGAGCAGTTCTTC	CASSTPRGPTYNEQFF
.	many	TRBV20-1	TRBJ1-1	15	TGCAGTGCTAGAGGGCCCCGGGAATCGAACACTGAAGCTTTCTTT	CSARGPRESNTEAFF
TRBD1	.	TRBV20-1	TRBJ1-5	13	TGCAGTGCTAGAAGGGGGCGCAATCAGCCCCAGCATTTT	CSARRGRNQPQHF
.	.	TRBV28	TRBJ1-1	12	TGTGCCAGAAGTACCCCTGCGACTGAAGCTTTCTTT	CARSTPATEAFF
.	many	TRBV10-1	TRBJ1-6	13	TGCGCCACAAACCGGGACTATAATTCACCCCTCCACTTT	CATNRDYNSPLHF
.	many	TRBV18	TRBJ2-7	12	TGTGCCAGCTCACCGGCGGGTTACGAGCAGTACTTC	CASSPAGYEQYF
.	many	TRBV9	TRBJ1-2	14	TGTGCCAGCAGCGTAGGGCATTCTACCTATGGCTACACCTTC	CASSVGHSTYGYTF
.	few	TRBV21-1	TRBJ2-2	14	TGTGCCGGCCGCCGGACAGAGAACACCGGGGAGCTGTTTTTT	CAGRRTENTGELFF
.	.	TRBV7-2	TRBJ2-4	14	TGTGCCAGCAGCATAGGGACAGCCAAAAACATTCAGTACTTC	CASSIGTAKNIQYF
.	.	TRBV28	TRBJ1-1	14	TGTGCCAGCAGTTTATGGGGTCTGGGCCCTGAAGCTTTCTTT	CASSLWGLGPEAFF
.	many	TRBV15	TRBJ2-4	15	TGTGCCACCAGCAGAGGGGGTGAAGCCAAAAACATTCAGTACTTC	CATSRGGEAKNIQYF
.	few	TRBV3-1	TRBJ2-5	12	TGTGCCAGCAGCCCCTCCTCGGAGACCCAGTACTTC	CASSPSSETQYF
.	.	TRBV24-1	TRBJ1-5	14	TGTGCCACCAGTGAGGGGGGTGGCGTTAGTCTCCAGCATTTT	CATSEGGGVSLQHF
.	many	TRBV24-1	TRBJ1-1	15	TGTGCCACCAGTGATAACCGGGGACTGAACACTGAAGCTTTCTTT	CATSDNRGLNTEAFF
.	.	TRBV5-4	TRBJ1-1	12	TGTGCCAGCAGCGGAGGGGGGACTGAAGCTTTCTTT	CASSGGGTEAFF
.	many	TRBV4-3	TRBJ1-1	15	TGCGCCAGCAGCCAAGATATGATAAGGGACACTGAAGCTTTCTTT	CASSQDMIRDTEAFF
.	many	TRBV7-8	TRBJ2-4	13	TGTGCCAGCAGCTTAGTGGGCAGCCGGATTCAGTACTTC	CASSLVGSRIQYF
.	.	TRBV13	TRBJ2-7	14	TGTGCCAGCAGCTTTTCGACAGCTTACTACGAGCAGTACTTC	CASSFSTAYYEQYF
TRBD1	many	TRBV5-5	TRBJ1-2	13	TGTGCCAGCAGTCTGGGACAGATTCGCGGCTACACCTTC	CASSLGQIRGYTF
.	.	TRBV30	TRBJ1-6	16	TGTGCCTGGAGACCCGGGGGTTTATCCTATAATTCACCCCTCCACTTT	CAWRPGGLSYNSPLHF
TRBD1	.	TRBV29-1	TRBJ2-7	13	TGCAGTGCTTCGGACAGGACAACCCACGAGCAGTACTTC	CSASDRTTHEQYF
.	.	TRBV6-2/TRBV6-3	TRBJ2-7	13	TGTGCCACCTCCGGCGGAACGGGCAGGGTGCAGTACTTC	CATSGGTGRVQYF
.	few	TRBV11-2	TRBJ2-2	14	TGTGCCAGCAGCTTTGGCGACGGGGGAAGGGAGCTGTTTTTT	CASSFGDGGRELFF
.	many	TRBV21-1	TRBJ2-5	14	TGTGCCAGCAGCTCTATCGCGCCCCAAGAGACCCAGTACTTC	CASSSIAPQETQYF
.	many	TRBV6-5	TRBJ2-7	14	TGTGCCAGCAGACGCCGGGACGTTTCCTACGAGCAGTACTTC	CASRRRDVSYEQYF
TRBD2	.	TRBV7-2	TRBJ2-3	16	TGTGCCAGCAGCTTAGCGCGGGGGGCCGGCGGTGATACGCAGTATTTT	CASSLARGAGGDTQYF
.	many	TRBV30	TRBJ2-5	13	TGTGCCTGGAGTGGGGGGACCCAAGAGACCCAGTACTTC	CAWSGGTQETQYF
.	many	TRBV20-1	TRBJ2-7	13	TGCAGTGCTAGATCCGCCTTTACGGACGAGCAGTACTTC	CSARSAFTDEQYF
TRBD1	.	TRBV7-9	TRBJ2-5	16	TGTGCCAGCAGCCTTGGACAGGGGTGGGGACAAGAGACCCAGTACTTC	CASSLGQGWGQETQYF
TRBD2	many	TRBV4-2	TRBJ2-1	17	TGTGCCAGCAGCCAAGATCTCATGCGGGGGTCTCGTAATGAGCAGTTCTTC	CASSQDLMRGSRNEQFF